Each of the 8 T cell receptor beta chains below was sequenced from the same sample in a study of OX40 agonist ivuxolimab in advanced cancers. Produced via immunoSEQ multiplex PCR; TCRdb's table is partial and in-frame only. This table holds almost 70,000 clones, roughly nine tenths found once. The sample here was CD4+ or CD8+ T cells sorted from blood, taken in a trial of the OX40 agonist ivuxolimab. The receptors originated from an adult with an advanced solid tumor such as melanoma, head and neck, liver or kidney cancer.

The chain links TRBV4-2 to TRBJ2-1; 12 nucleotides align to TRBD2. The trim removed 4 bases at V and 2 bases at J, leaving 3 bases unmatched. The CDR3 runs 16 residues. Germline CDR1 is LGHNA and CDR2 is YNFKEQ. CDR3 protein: CASSPTSGSTYNEQFF. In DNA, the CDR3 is TGTGCCAGCAGCCCGACTAGCGGGAGTACCTACAATGAGCAGTTCTTC.

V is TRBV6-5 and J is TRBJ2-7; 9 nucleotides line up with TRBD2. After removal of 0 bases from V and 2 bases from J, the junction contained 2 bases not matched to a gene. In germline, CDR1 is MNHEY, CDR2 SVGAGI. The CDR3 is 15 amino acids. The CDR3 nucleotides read TGTGCCAGCAGTTACTCAGCTAGCGGGGCCTACGAGCAGTACTTC. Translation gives CASSYSASGAYEQYF.

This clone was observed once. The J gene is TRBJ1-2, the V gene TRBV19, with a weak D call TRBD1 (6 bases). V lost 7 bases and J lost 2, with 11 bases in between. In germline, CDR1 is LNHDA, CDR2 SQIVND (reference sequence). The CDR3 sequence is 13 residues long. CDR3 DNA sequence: TGTGCCAGTATTTCTCAGGGGAACTATGGCTACACCTTC. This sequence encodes CASISQGNYGYTF.

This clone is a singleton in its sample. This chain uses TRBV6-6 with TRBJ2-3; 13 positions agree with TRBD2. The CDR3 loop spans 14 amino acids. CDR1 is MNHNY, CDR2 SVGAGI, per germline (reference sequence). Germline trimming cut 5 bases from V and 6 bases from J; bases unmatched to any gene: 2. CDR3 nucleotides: TGTGCCAGCAGTACGACTAGCGGGAGGGATACGCAGTATTTT. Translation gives CASSTTSGRDTQYF.

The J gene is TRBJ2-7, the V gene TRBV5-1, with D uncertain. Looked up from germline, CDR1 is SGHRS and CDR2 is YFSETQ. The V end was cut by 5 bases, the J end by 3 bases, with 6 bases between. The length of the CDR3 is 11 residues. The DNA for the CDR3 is TGCGCCAGCAGTCAGGACTACGAGCAGTACTTC. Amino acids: CASSQDYEQYF.

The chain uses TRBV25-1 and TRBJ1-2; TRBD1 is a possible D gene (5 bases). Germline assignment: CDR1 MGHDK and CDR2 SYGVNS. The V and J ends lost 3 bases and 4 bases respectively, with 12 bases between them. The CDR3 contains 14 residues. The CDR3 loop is CASSDLPGSYGYTF. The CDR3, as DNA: TGTGCCAGCAGTGATCTACCAGGGAGCTATGGCTACACCTTC.

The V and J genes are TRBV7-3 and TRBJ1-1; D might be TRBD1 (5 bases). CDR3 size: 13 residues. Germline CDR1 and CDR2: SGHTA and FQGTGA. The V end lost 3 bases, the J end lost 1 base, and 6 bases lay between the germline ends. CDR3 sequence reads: CASSFTGNTEAFF. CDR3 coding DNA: TGTGCCAGCAGCTTCACAGGGAACACTGAAGCTTTCTTT.

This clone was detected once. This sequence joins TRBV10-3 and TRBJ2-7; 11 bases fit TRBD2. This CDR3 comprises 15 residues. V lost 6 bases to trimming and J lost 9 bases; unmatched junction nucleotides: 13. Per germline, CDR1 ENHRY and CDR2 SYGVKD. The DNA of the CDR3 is TGTGCCATCAGGATTATGACTAGCGGGAAGAACGGGCAGTACTTC. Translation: CAIRIMTSGKNGQYF.